This T cell receptor (beta chain) is from a study of cytomegalovirus exposure and HLA in healthy donors (dated by TCRdb to 2016 to 2017). In terms of the full investigation: An earlier analysis of fewer than 750 of the donors reported approximately 280 Gb of sequence data and 95 million to 130 million unique TCR beta sequences obtained from roughly 180 million T cells. An early release covering 500 to 750 HLA-typed donors comprised about 300 gigabases of sequencing data and roughly 85 million unique TCR sequences. The genetic ancestry cluster associated with self-reported Caucasian donors included about 84% of the 300 to 450 genotyped donors. The study aimed to test whether signatures of past pathogen exposure could be identified by cataloging public T cell receptors. The T cell repertoires of under 750 subjects were profiled by immunosequencing and related to cytomegalovirus serostatus. A separate validation cohort of 100 to 150 different subjects was used in addition to the approximately 700-subject first cohort. High-throughput TCR immunosequencing, statistical association of individual TCRs with disease status, and machine learning were combined to predict cytomegalovirus infection status. In a later analysis, previously published TCR beta repertoires from fewer than 750 donors were re-analyzed and high-resolution HLA genotyping was added so that TCR occurrence patterns could be studied. The later analysis used no new phenotypic data to find candidate immune exposures, relying instead on TCR beta sequences and their occurrence across donors. In an earlier analysis of 500 to 650 of the donors, high-throughput TCR beta sequencing was used to judge whether each TCR beta V gene segment behaved as functional or pseudogenic. Donor age, sex, ethnicity and CMV serostatus were compiled together with the repertoire data. Genome-wide SNP genotypes for about 65% of the roughly 670 donors were used in a later genetic analysis, which treated that subset as a discovery cohort. Every discovery cohort repertoire had been produced on one sequencing platform. Class I and class II HLA loci were covered by the typing at four-digit resolution. Typing coverage varied by locus: roughly 629-640 donors for A, B, C, DRB1 and DQB1; roughly 510 for DQA1; over 600 for DPA1; 450 to 480 for DPB1. About five DR-DQ haplotypes were treated as single units for association and clustering because of strong linkage in the cohort. Among about 390 genotyped donors of the cohort, an average of about 240,000 unique TCR beta nucleotide sequences were sequenced per donor, about a sixth of them non-productive.

Details on this clone: The target of this receptor is not known. Per-base quality was not reported, and no clone a single base away is much larger than it.

The cohort consisted of approximately 690 healthy bone marrow donors. At the time of sampling, all cohort members were nominally healthy, though unrecorded immune exposures were likely present. The donor tested CMV seropositive and was one of the 289 seropositive cohort members. Every donor gave a peripheral blood sample, and the peripheral blood mononuclear cells from that sample were used for TCR beta sequencing. Genomic DNA was extracted from the blood cell samples with the Qiagen DNeasy Blood Extraction Kit. Library generation was performed with the immunoSEQ multiplex PCR assay. A mixture of 60 forward primers for TCR Vbeta segments and 13 reverse primers for TCR Jbeta segments was used in the multiplex PCR. A multiplex PCR assay on genomic DNA amplified the CDR3 region of rearranged TCR beta genes. The amplified TCR beta libraries were sequenced on the Illumina HiSeq System as 87-base-pair reads. The authors processed their data as follows. Across the roughly 670 repertoires, a later analysis counted approximately 75 million unique TCR beta chains, 9 million to 14 million of which were shared by at least two donors. Raw reads were error-corrected and collapsed into unique sequences with a nearest-neighbor algorithm that merged closely related sequences to remove PCR and sequencing errors. CDR3 sequences were aligned to IMGT reference sequences to assign V, D and J gene segments. For a sequence to be retained, at least a six-nucleotide match to both a V gene segment and a J gene segment was required. Rearrangements were classified as productive when the CDR3 lacked stop codons and remained in frame with V and J, and all other rearrangements were classified as non-productive. CDR3 was defined by IMGT convention, running from the second conserved V-encoded cysteine to the conserved J-encoded phenylalanine. In an earlier analysis of around 540 of the donors, sequences lacking an unambiguous match to a single V gene segment were excluded. In an earlier analysis of almost 600 of the donors, a V segment was called functional when productive rearrangements were above 56.7%, and segregating when the standard deviation between donors exceeded 5%. A statistical classification framework was built for diagnosing cytomegalovirus status from the catalog of TCR beta chain sequences. A later analysis assigned V and J genes by comparing TCR nucleotide sequences with IMGT/GENE-DB human TR gene sequences. A later analysis assigned CDR3 sequences and most-parsimonious VDJ recombination scenarios with the TCRdist pipeline. In a later analysis, each TCR beta chain was defined by its CDR3 amino acid sequence together with its V-gene family, and reads without a unique V-gene family were excluded. A later analysis removed 500 to 650 highly shared, low-generation-probability nucleotide sequences to deal with suspected cross-contamination and a sequencing artifact. For each public chain, a later analysis derived a clonal expansion index from normalized ranks of inferred template counts within each repertoire. A later analysis computed generation probabilities with a VDJ recombination model fitted to out-of-frame rearrangements, and checked the results against IGoR. Hypergeometric tests were used in a later analysis to score TCR-TCR, TCR-HLA and TCR-CMV co-occurrence, with a repertoire-size bias correction applied to the TCR pairs. To estimate false discovery rates, a later analysis permuted the HLA or CMV assignments 20 times. In a later analysis, co-occurring TCRs were grouped using DBSCAN, with TCRdist sequence similarity added in when clustering inside HLA-allele-positive subsets. Co-occurrence clustering excluded repertoires with fewer than 30,000 or more than 120,000 public chains, plus five with anomalous nucleotide sharing. TCRdb re-hosts the immuneACCESS table, in-frame sequences only. Its copies lack some clones; in the studies checked, an unresolved V gene accounts for under half of them, and the cause for the rest is not known. V and J calls and clone size are copied from that table; D and trimming were computed from the DNA. The sample table lists 150,000 to 200,000 clones, roughly 79% of them with a count of one. The biggest ten clones account for just under 1% of the sample.

Overall study outcomes, separate from this receptor: Correlated functional status among segregating V segments might be attributable to linkage disequilibrium, but an unknown experimental factor could not be ruled out. Because counts were too low, seventeen rarely observed V segments, including chromosome 9 orphons, were excluded from the earlier analysis of 587 of the donors. The presence/absence analyses assumed that sequencing depth was roughly uniform across donors, and that assumption may not be true. The sequencing pipeline was judged likely to have produced a cluster of highly shared sequence variants as a technical artifact. A later analysis found that most CMV-associated TCR beta chains appeared HLA-restricted, with HLA associations seemingly driven largely by CMV exposure. Because some donors lacked HLA typing at each locus, the association tests relied only on the typed subset. The cohort was sequenced for TCR beta chains only, and without alpha or paired-chain data the features that could be detected were limited. Most TCR sequences were seen in very few donors, while some public TCRs were found in many individuals. A later genetic analysis reported fewer N-insertions in productive TCRs among donors in an Asian-associated ancestry cluster than the approximately 670-donor mean. A later genetic analysis associated a missense DCLRE1C variant with V-gene and J-gene trimming of TCR beta chains, and an independent cohort replicated the association. In both the original and validation cohorts, the classifier was reported to diagnose cytomegalovirus status with high specificity and sensitivity. In an earlier analysis of around 500 of the donors, most TCR beta V segments appeared in productive rearrangements about 87% or about 30% of the time, broadly matching IMGT annotations. In the study, around 160 TCR beta chains were listed as associated with cytomegalovirus. For the cohort, immune exposure information was limited to CMV serostatus. Three of the identified cytomegalovirus-associated TCR beta chains were confirmed in vitro to be specific for cytomegalovirus antigens. The authors suggested that the approach could potentially be extended to other disease states and immunological phenotypes. When HLA alleles, especially DR and DQ, strongly co-occurred, TCR associations were difficult to assign to individual alleles. A later analysis found that HLA-associated TCR beta chains were more clonally expanded and had lower generation probabilities than equally common non-associated chains. In a later analysis, several top co-occurrence clusters were reported to appear linked to parvovirus B19, influenza, CMV and Epstein-Barr virus. A further reported finding was that TCR beta sequences accurately predicted the HLA-A and HLA-B alleles for most subjects in the first cohort. Specific HLA alleles were associated with roughly 17,000 TCR beta sequences at a false discovery rate of 0.05 in a later analysis. In a later analysis, the rate of TCR association differed among HLA loci, with DRB1 alleles having the most associated TCRs and HLA-C alleles having the fewest.

The origin of this receptor is a woman in her forties or fifties in good health and CMV-seropositive. Sequencing input: PBMCs.

The bases read TGTGCCAGCAGCTTATCTCCAGGACAGGCTGTGCAGCAGTACTTC. Its amino acids are CASSLSPGQAVQQYF. The chain is encoded by TRBV7-2 joined to TRBJ2-7, with 7 bases aligning to TRBD1. The germline V gene supplies CDR1 SGHTA and CDR2 FQGNSA. The CDR3, cysteine through phenylalanine, is 15 amino acids long. The CDR3 DNA has 45 bases and is translated from base 1. Germline trimming: 2 bases from V, 8 bases from J; junction bases outside gene matches: 12.